This T cell receptor (beta chain) was found in a study of glioma-infiltrating T cells (TCRdb year 2016). A note on the overall study: The study sequenced TCR alpha- and beta-chain repertoires from glioma tissue, from non-neoplastic brain tissue and from matched peripheral blood mononuclear cells. To measure divergence between tissue and blood T-cell populations, each tissue-infiltrating repertoire was compared with the peripheral blood repertoire of the same patient. The paired cohort comprised three low-grade glioma patients, about eight primary glioblastoma patients and three non-glioma patients contributing non-neoplastic brain tissue. On the study overall, not on this receptor specifically: Tissue and blood shared very few CDR3 sequences, a result attributed to high CDR3 diversity and limited sampling. VJ-independent divergence between tissue and blood was below expectation in non-neoplastic patients but above expectation in all gliomas, especially low-grade gliomas. Group comparisons were based on small numbers of patients: three non-neoplastic, three low-grade glioma and several glioblastoma patients.

At least ten counts were recorded for this clonotype. It has no known antigen specificity. Base quality data are lacking; no much larger clone is found one base away. TCR alpha and beta CDR3 regions were amplified with the iRepertoire nested amplicon-rescue multiplex PCR (arm-PCR) platform from RNA. One-step reverse transcription and amplification used roughly 100-400 ng of tissue mRNA or PBMC total RNA as input. Following bead purification, Illumina adapters were added by a secondary multiplex PCR, and libraries between 200 and 400 bp were gel-purified. The libraries contained internal 6-nucleotide barcodes that were used for demultiplexing. Libraries were sequenced on an Illumina MiSeq with 2x220 or 2x250 nucleotide paired-end reads. Concerning the study's data processing: Paired reads were merged using FLASH 1.2.11 and aligned with BWA-MEM to the GRCh37 human genome, and TRA and TRB reads were then extracted. An IMGT-derived reference of cassette sequences and CDR3 motifs, with pseudogenes included, was used for V and J assignment. Reads were translated in three frames, and productive CDR3s were defined as those with a C...FGXG motif and no stop codons. Clonotypes were defined as unique combinations of V-J cassette pair and CDR3 amino acid sequence. Reads were filtered by Hamming distance, with the threshold set by the sequence error rate of each sample in mapped regions. TCRdb handled the public reads itself, with Q25 trimming in fastp and clone calling in MiXCR, and kept productive beta chains. Each record represents a unique CDR3 protein, reported with the most common genes and DNA among its rows. It is TCRdb's table, rather than the study itself, that gives the V and J calls and clone size. Within this sample are over 100,000 distinct CDR3 sequences, with less than 30% of them counted one time only. The ten biggest clones cover 35% of the sample.

V and J are trimmed by 5 bases and 2 bases, and the gene matches miss 5 bases of the junction. Spanning cysteine to phenylalanine, the CDR3 consists of 14 amino acids. Only CDR3 DNA remains: 42 bases, in frame from the first base. The clonotype originates from a human donor with low-grade glioma or glioblastoma, undergoing nonglioma brain surgery, or in good health (not recorded which). The chain uses TRBV12-3 or TRBV12-4 and TRBJ2-7; 8 central nucleotides agree with TRBD1. The sequenced sample was glioma tissue, nonneoplastic brain tissue, or PBMCs (not recorded which). The CDR3 has the sequence CASSPTGGTYEQYF. The DNA reads TGTGCCAGCAGTCCTACAGGGGGAACCTACGAGCAGTACTTC.